Presented here are 5 T cell receptor beta chains from one specimen sequenced in a study of cytomegalovirus exposure and HLA in healthy donors. Amplification used 60 Vbeta primers and 13 Jbeta primers. Sequencing was performed with immunoSEQ multiplex PCR; in TCRdb, only in-frame clones are kept and a portion is missing. The sample contains roughly 130,000 clones, 80% of which appear only once. The sequencing sample was made of PBMCs. All receptors come from a man aged 40-49 years in good health and CMV-seronegative.

The chain recombines TRBV5-4 with TRBJ1-4, with 7 bases that match TRBD1. Germline V gene data show CDR1 as SGHNT and CDR2 as YYREEE (reference sequence). The CDR3 extends over 15 amino acids. J lost 2 bases, V lost 4 bases, and 5 bases had no gene match. This CDR3 reads CASSPGGRTNEKLFF. The DNA for the CDR3 is TGTGCCAGCAGCCCAGGGGGTCGTACTAATGAAAAACTGTTTTTT.

The genes are TRBV30 and TRBJ2-5; 8 nucleotides align to TRBD2. Germline V lookup: CDR1 GTSNPN, CDR2 SVGIG (reference sequence). V lost 2 bases to trimming and J lost 4 bases; unmatched junction nucleotides: 6. The CDR3 is 14 amino acids. CDR3 in DNA: TGTGCCTGGAGTCTCGGGGGGGCCGGAGAGACCCAGTACTTC. This translates into CAWSLGGAGETQYF.

This clone is a singleton in its sample. DNA of the CDR3: TGTGCCAGTAGCCCCACTAGCGGACCAGATACGCAGTATTTT. This codes for CASSPTSGPDTQYF. The J gene is TRBJ2-3, the V gene TRBV19; 8 bases are shared with TRBD2. Germline values: CDR1 LNHDA, CDR2 SQIVND (reference sequence). Trimming took 6 bases from V and 4 from J; bases not matched to a gene: 6. The CDR3 contains 14 residues.

This clone was found a few times. The genes are TRBV2 and TRBJ2-1; weak D call: TRBD2 (6 bases). There are 16 residues in the CDR3. V shed 5 bases and J shed 5 bases, with 19 bases lying between them. Germline loops: CDR1 SNHLY, CDR2 FYNNEI. CDR3 DNA: TGTGCCAGCAGTCCGAAGAGGGCTAGCGTAAACAATGAGCAGTTCTTC. Protein sequence: CASSPKRASVNNEQFF.

This clone was seen more than once but under ten times. This rearrangement joins TRBV7-3 to TRBJ1-5, with a tentative D call TRBD1 (5 bases). The V end lost 10 bases, the J end lost 6 bases, and 16 bases lay between the germline ends. The CDR3 sequence is 13 residues long. The germline V gene encodes CDR1 SGHTA and CDR2 FQGTGA. The DNA of the CDR3 is TGTGCCACCTCATCCCAGGGCGGTCAGCCCCAGCATTTT. This sequence encodes CATSSQGGQPQHF.